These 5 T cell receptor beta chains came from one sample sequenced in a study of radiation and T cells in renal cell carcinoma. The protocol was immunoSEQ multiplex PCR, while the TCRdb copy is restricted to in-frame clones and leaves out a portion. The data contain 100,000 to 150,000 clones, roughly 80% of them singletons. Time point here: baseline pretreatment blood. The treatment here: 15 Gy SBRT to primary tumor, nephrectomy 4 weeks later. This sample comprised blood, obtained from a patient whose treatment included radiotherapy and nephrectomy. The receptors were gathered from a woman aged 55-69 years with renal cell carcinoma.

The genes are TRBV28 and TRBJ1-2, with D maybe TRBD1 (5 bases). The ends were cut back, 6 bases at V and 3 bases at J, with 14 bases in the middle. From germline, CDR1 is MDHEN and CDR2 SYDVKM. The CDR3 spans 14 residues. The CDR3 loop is CASRNRLYDYGYTF. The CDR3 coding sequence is TGTGCCAGCAGAAACAGGTTGTATGACTATGGCTACACCTTC.

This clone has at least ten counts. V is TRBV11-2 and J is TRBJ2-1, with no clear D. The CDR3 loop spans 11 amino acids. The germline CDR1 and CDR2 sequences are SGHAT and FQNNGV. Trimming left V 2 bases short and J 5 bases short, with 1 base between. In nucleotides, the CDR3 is TGTGCCAGCAGCTTAAACAATGAGCAGTTCTTC. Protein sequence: CASSLNNEQFF.

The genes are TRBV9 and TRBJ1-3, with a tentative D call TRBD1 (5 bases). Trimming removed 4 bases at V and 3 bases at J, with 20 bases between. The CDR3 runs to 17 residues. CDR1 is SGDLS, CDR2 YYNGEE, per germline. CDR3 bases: TGTGCCAGCAGCCCCCGACCGATGAGGAGGGGTGGAAACACCATATATTTT. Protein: CASSPRPMRRGGNTIYF.

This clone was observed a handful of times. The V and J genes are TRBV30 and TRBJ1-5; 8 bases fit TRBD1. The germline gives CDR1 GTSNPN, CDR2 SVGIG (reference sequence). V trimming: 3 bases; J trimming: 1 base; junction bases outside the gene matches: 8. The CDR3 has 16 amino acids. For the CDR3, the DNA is TGTGCCTGGAGCGACCGGACAGGGAAAAGCAATCAGCCCCAGCATTTT. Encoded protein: CAWSDRTGKSNQPQHF.

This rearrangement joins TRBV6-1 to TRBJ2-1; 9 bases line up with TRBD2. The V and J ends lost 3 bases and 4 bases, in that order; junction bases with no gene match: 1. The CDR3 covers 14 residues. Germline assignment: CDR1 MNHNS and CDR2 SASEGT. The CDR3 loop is CASSETSGYNEQFF. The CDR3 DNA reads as TGTGCCAGCAGTGAGACTAGCGGATACAATGAGCAGTTCTTC.